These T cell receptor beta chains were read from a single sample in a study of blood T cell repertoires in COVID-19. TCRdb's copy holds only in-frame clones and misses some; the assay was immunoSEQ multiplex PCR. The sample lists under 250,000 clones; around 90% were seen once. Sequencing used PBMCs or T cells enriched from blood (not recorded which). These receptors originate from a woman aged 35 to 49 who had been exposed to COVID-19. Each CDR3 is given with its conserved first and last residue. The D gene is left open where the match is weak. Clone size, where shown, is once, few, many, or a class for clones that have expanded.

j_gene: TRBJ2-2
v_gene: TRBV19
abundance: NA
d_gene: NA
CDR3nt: TGTGCCAGTAGTTGGGCCCCGTCGAACACCGGGGAGCTGTTTTTT
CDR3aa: CASSWAPSNTGELFF

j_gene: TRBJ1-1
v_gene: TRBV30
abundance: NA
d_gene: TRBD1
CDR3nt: TGTGCCTGGACAGATCCGGGACAGAGCCGCGGCACTGAAGCTTTCTTT
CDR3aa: CAWTDPGQSRGTEAFF

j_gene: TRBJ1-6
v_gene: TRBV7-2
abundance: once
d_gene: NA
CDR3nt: TGTGCCAGCAGCTTAGGGGCGGGGTTCGCTTTT
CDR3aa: CASSLGAGFAF

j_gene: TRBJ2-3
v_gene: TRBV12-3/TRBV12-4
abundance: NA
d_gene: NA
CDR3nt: TGTGCCAGCAGTCCCGCGGGGGATACGCAGTATTTT
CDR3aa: CASSPAGDTQYF

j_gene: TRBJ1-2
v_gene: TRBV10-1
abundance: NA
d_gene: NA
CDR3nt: TGCGCCAGTCAGTCGGGGGTCTATGGCTACACCTTC
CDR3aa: CASQSGVYGYTF

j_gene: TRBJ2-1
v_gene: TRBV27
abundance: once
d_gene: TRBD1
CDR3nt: TGTGCCAGCAGTTTACTCTTCCTACAGGGGGCAGTGAATGAGCAGTTCTTC
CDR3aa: CASSLLFLQGAVNEQFF

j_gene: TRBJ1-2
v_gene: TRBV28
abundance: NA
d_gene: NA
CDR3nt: TGTGCCAGCCAACGCCGGGGGGGAGAAGACTATGGCTACACCTTC
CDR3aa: CASQRRGGEDYGYTF

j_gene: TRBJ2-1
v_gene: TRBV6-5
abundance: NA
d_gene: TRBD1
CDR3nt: TGTGCCAGCAGGCTTACAGGGGGCGCTTACAATGAGCAGTTCTTC
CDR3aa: CASRLTGGAYNEQFF

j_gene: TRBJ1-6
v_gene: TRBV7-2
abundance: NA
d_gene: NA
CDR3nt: TGTGCCAGCAGCTTATATCGACCCCTCCACTTT
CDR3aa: CASSLYRPLHF

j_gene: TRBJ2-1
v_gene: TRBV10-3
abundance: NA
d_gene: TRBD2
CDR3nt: TGTGCCACCCTGCAGCGGGAGGGCCATGAGCAGTTCTTC
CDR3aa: CATLQREGHEQFF

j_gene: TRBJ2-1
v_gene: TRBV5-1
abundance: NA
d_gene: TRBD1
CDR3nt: TGCGCCAGCAGCTTGCCCAAGCGAGGGGGACAGGGGTACAATGAGCAGTTCTTC
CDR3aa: CASSLPKRGGQGYNEQFF

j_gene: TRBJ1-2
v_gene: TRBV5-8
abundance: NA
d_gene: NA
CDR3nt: TGTGCCAGCAGCATGACGAACAGGGATGGCTACACCTTC
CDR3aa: CASSMTNRDGYTF

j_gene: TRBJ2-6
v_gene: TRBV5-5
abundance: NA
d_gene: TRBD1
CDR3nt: TGTGCCAGCAGCTTGGTTATCCGACAGGGACCTGGGGCCAACGTCCTGACTTTC
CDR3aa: CASSLVIRQGPGANVLTF

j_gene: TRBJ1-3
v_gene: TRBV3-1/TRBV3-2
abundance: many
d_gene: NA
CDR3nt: TGTGCCAGCAGGGCCCCCTCTGGAAACACCATATATTTT
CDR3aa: CASRAPSGNTIYF

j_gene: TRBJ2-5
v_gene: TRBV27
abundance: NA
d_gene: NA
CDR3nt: TGTGCCAGCAGTTTAGGACAGAAAGAGACCCAGTACTTC
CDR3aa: CASSLGQKETQYF

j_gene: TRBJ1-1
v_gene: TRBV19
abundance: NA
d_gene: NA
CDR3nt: TGTGCCAGTACAATCGACAGATCCATCACTGAAGCTTTCTTT
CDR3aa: CASTIDRSITEAFF

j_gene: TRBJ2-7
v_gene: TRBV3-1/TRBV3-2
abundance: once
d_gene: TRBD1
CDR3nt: TGTGCCAGCAGCCTGGGACAGGGTCCCTACGAGCAGTACTTC
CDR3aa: CASSLGQGPYEQYF

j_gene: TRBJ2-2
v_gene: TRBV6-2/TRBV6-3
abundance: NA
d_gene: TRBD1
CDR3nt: TGTGCCAGCAGCAAACCCCGGGGACAGGGGGTCCGGGAGCTGTTTTTT
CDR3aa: CASSKPRGQGVRELFF

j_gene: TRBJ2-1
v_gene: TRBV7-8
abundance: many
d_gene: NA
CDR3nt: TGTGCCAGCAGCCACCCAACGGGGAATGAGCAGTTCTTC
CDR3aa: CASSHPTGNEQFF

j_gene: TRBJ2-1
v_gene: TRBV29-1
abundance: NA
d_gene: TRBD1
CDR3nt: TGCAGCGTTGGGACAGGGAGCGGCTATGAGCAGTTCTTC
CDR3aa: CSVGTGSGYEQFF